A single sample gave rise to the 9 T cell receptor beta chains below, sequenced in a study of a mutant IDH1 vaccine in newly diagnosed glioma. Documented time point: week 35, safety follow-up. All doses held 300 ug of mutant IDH1 20-mer peptide, with topical imiquimod. For these TCRs, the target antigens are not known. Measured with immunoSEQ multiplex PCR; TCRdb has only the in-frame clones, and not every one. This sample yields approximately 31,000 clones, of which roughly 78% are seen a single time; about 3% belongs to the top ten. The sequences come from PBMCs, collected from a glioma patient whose treatment included an IDH1 peptide vaccine. The receptors shown here come from a man in his forties with glioma. Some clones in this sample may be carry-over from other donors' samples.

V gene TRBV7-7 combines with J gene TRBJ2-3; 8 nucleotides align to TRBD2. V was pared by 1 base and J by 2 bases, with 17 bases of the junction left unmatched. This CDR3 has 20 residues. Germline V gene data show CDR1 as SSHAT and CDR2 as FNYEAQ (reference sequence). CDR3 sequence: CASSLEPPLAENFNTDTQYF. In DNA form, the CDR3 reads TGTGCCAGCAGCTTAGAGCCCCCACTAGCGGAGAACTTTAACACAGATACGCAGTATTTT.

The rearrangement joins TRBV18 to TRBJ1-2; D might be TRBD1 (5 bases). The CDR3 consists of 13 residues. The V gene's germline CDR1 is KGHSH and CDR2 LQKENI. V gave up 4 bases and J gave up 4 bases, with 10 bases separating them. The CDR3 region is CASSRGTVYGYTF. CDR3 DNA sequence: TGTGCCAGCTCACGGGGGACGGTCTATGGCTACACCTTC. Looking up the rest from reference TRBV18 and TRBJ1-2 gives the full variable domain: NAGVMQNPRHLVRRRGQEARLRCSPMKGHSHVYWYRQLPEEGLKFMVYLQKENIIDESGMPKERFSAEFPKEGPSILRIQQVVRGDSAAYFCASSRGTVYGYTFGSGTRLTVV.

This clone was seen a few times. The gene calls are TRBV23-1 and TRBJ2-7, with D unclear. TRBV23-1 counts as an open reading frame of uncertain function. Trimming stripped 3 bases from V and 3 bases from J, with 15 bases between. This CDR3 comprises 15 residues. The CDR3 nucleotides read TGCGCCAGCAGTCAGGGTTCGGTGGATAGCTACGAGCAGTACTTC. Residues: CASSQGSVDSYEQYF.

This clone was detected once. This chain joins TRBV19 and TRBJ2-5; D could derive from TRBD1 or TRBD2 (6 bases each). The CDR3 contains 19 residues. V lost 5 bases, J lost 5 bases, and 30 bases lay in between. Germline V gene sequence: CDR1 LNHDA, CDR2 SQIVND (reference sequence). The CDR3 nucleotides are TGTGCCAGTAGTCCCGAGGGGAGGAGTGGGGGCTGGGGACGGGAGACCCAGTACTTC. Protein sequence: CASSPEGRSGGWGRETQYF. Supplemented by reference TRBV19 and TRBJ2-5, the full variable domain reads DGGITQSPKYLFRKEGQNVTLSCEQNLNHDAMYWYRQDPGQGLRLIYYSQIVNDFQKGDIAEGYSVSREKKESFPLTVTSAQKNPTAFYLCASSPEGRSGGWGRETQYFGPGTRLLVL.

The V gene is TRBV6-4, the J gene TRBJ1-5; 10 nucleotides agree with TRBD1. The V and J ends lost 5 bases and 3 bases, in that order; junction bases with no gene match: 4. Germline CDR1 reads MRHNA; CDR2 reads SNTAGT. CDR3 length equals 15 residues. CDR3 region: CASSPGQGNNQPQHF. The DNA of the CDR3 is TGTGCCAGCAGTCCGGGACAGGGGAACAATCAGCCCCAGCATTTT.

V is TRBV2 and J is TRBJ1-5; TRBD1 is a possible D gene (6 bases). The CDR3 totals 14 residues. The ends were cut back, 5 bases at V and 5 bases at J, with 13 bases in the middle. Germline assignment: CDR1 SNHLY and CDR2 FYNNEI. CDR3 loop: CASSPGQTHQPQHF. DNA of the CDR3: TGTGCCAGCAGTCCGGGACAAACGCATCAGCCCCAGCATTTT.

This chain links TRBV6-5 with TRBJ1-6; D is uncertain. Germline CDR1 is MNHEY and CDR2 is SVGAGI. V shed 0 bases and J shed 3 bases, with 9 bases lying between them. The CDR3 length is 16 residues. CDR3 nucleotide sequence: TGTGCCAGCAGTTACTCTTCCAGGTTCTATAATTCACCCCTCCACTTT. Translation: CASSYSSRFYNSPLHF.

This sequence joins TRBV6-1 and TRBJ1-2; D unresolved. Germline-derived CDR1 and CDR2 are MNHNS and SASEGT. The CDR3 consists of 14 residues. The ends were cut back, 8 bases at V and 3 bases at J, with 16 bases in the middle. The CDR3 loop is CASSRDSDHYGYTF. The CDR3 nucleotides read TGTGCCAGCTCACGCGACTCAGACCACTATGGCTACACCTTC.

V usage is TRBV28 and J usage is TRBJ2-5; TRBD2 matches 15 bases. The CDR3 is 18 amino acids. Germline V CDR1 and CDR2: MDHEN, SYDVKM. Germline trimming cut 4 bases from V and 5 bases from J; bases unmatched to any gene: 11. The CDR3 sequence: CASSSRTSGGGLGETQYF. CDR3 DNA: TGTGCCAGCAGTTCCCGGACTAGCGGGGGGGGTCTGGGGGAGACCCAGTACTTC.